This T cell receptor beta chain was recovered during a study of vaccination effects on CD4 cells after COVID-19. General study results and limits: In healthy vaccinees, only 1 of 255 vaccine-induced clones cross-reacted with common cold coronaviruses.

V was trimmed by 2 bases and J by 2 bases, leaving 12 bases between them. This CDR3 comprises 15 residues. The germline V gene encodes CDR1 SGHVS and CDR2 FQNEAQ. As concerns this clone: The target antigen is unknown.

Expansion with viral peptide pools was applied to antigen-specific CD4+ T cells by the ViraFEST assay prior to sequencing. Culture lasted about 10 days before CD4+ T cell isolation. Previously uninfected by SARS-CoV-2, the vaccine recipients also showed negative nucleocapsid antibodies. In the cultures, half the medium was exchanged for IL-2 medium on days 3 and 7. Profiled with immunoSEQ multiplex PCR; TCRdb holds only in-frame clones, not every one. There are about 27,000 clones in the sample; approximately 70% occur only once, and roughly 22% lies in the top ten. Material: CD4+ T cells from PBMCs cultured with HCoV-NL63 spike peptides, obtained before COVID-19 vaccination. The TCR originated in a human donor who received a COVID-19 vaccine. The chain recombines TRBV7-8 with TRBJ1-2; D gene uncertain. CDR3 DNA sequence: TGTGCCAGCAGCTTATCAATAACGGTGAACTATGGCTACACCTTC. Protein product: CASSLSITVNYGYTF.